These T cell receptor beta chains were read from a single sample in a study of T cell repertoires in cytomegalovirus infection. In TCRdb, the reads were re-called with MiXCR into one record per CDR3 protein. Of roughly 990,000 distinct CDR3 sequences in the sample, approximately 31% are singletons; the top ten hold under 15%. These TCRs' antigens remain unknown. The starting material was cultured CD8+ T cells from PBMCs, obtained from culture after CMV antigen stimulation. All receptors come from a human donor in good health (CMV status not recorded). Some clones in this sample may be carry-over from other donors' samples. Both conserved end residues are part of each CDR3. The order of the fields is CDR3 DNA, CDR3 protein, clone size, V gene, J gene, D gene. The D gene is left open where the match is weak. The size field is filled for only some rows; it gives once, few, many or a size class.

CDR3nt: TGTGCCAGCAGTGAAGTCCCAGATACGCAGTATTTT; CDR3aa: CASSEVPDTQYF; abundance: -; v_gene: TRBV6-1; j_gene: TRBJ2-3; d_gene: -
CDR3nt: TGTGCCAGCGGCTCGCCTCAACGGGACAGACCCATCTATGGCTACACCTTC; CDR3aa: CASGSPQRDRPIYGYTF; abundance: -; v_gene: TRBV7-9; j_gene: TRBJ1-2; d_gene: TRBD1
CDR3nt: TGTGCCAGCAGCTGGATAGCGGGGGGGCCGAACAATGAGCAGTTCTTC; CDR3aa: CASSWIAGGPNNEQFF; abundance: -; v_gene: TRBV7-6; j_gene: TRBJ2-1; d_gene: TRBD2
CDR3nt: TGTGCCAGCAGCTTGGTGAGGGACAGATCCTACGAGCAGTACTTC; CDR3aa: CASSLVRDRSYEQYF; abundance: many; v_gene: TRBV7-2; j_gene: TRBJ2-7; d_gene: TRBD1
CDR3nt: TGCAGCGTTGAAGGCCCGGACACAGATACGCAGTATTTT; CDR3aa: CSVEGPDTDTQYF; abundance: once; v_gene: TRBV29-1; j_gene: TRBJ2-3; d_gene: -
CDR3nt: TGTGCCAGCAGTTACGGTGGCGTCTACGAGCAGTACTTC; CDR3aa: CASSYGGVYEQYF; abundance: few; v_gene: TRBV6-8; j_gene: TRBJ2-7; d_gene: -
CDR3nt: TGTGCCAGCAGCTTTGGACAGGGTGGTGGCTACACCTTC; CDR3aa: CASSFGQGGGYTF; abundance: many; v_gene: TRBV7-8; j_gene: TRBJ1-2; d_gene: TRBD1
CDR3nt: TGTGCCAGCAATCACAGGGTTTCCGAGCAGTACTTC; CDR3aa: CASNHRVSEQYF; abundance: few; v_gene: TRBV6-6; j_gene: TRBJ2-7; d_gene: -
CDR3nt: TGTGCCAGCAGTTTTGGGCTAGCCGGGGAGCTGTTTTTT; CDR3aa: CASSFGLAGELFF; abundance: -; v_gene: TRBV27; j_gene: TRBJ2-2; d_gene: -
CDR3nt: TGTGCTAGTGGTACCGGACAGGGTGGGCAGCCCCAGCATTTT; CDR3aa: CASGTGQGGQPQHF; abundance: -; v_gene: TRBV12-5; j_gene: TRBJ1-5; d_gene: TRBD1
CDR3nt: TGTGCCAGCAGCCTCCCACAGGGGTACTATGGCTACACCTTC; CDR3aa: CASSLPQGYYGYTF; abundance: -; v_gene: TRBV7-9; j_gene: TRBJ1-2; d_gene: TRBD1
CDR3nt: TGCAGTGCCCCAAGTATGCGGGGCTACGAGCAGTACTTC; CDR3aa: CSAPSMRGYEQYF; abundance: -; v_gene: TRBV20-1; j_gene: TRBJ2-7; d_gene: -
CDR3nt: TGTGCCAACAGCTTGGAGGCGGGGGCGGGTGAAAAACTGTTTTTT; CDR3aa: CANSLEAGAGEKLFF; abundance: -; v_gene: TRBV5-4; j_gene: TRBJ1-4; d_gene: -
CDR3nt: TGTGCCAGCAGCTCGGAAGGACAGGGGGAGTTCTTC; CDR3aa: CASSSEGQGEFF; abundance: -; v_gene: TRBV7-3; j_gene: TRBJ2-1; d_gene: TRBD1
CDR3nt: TGTGCCAGCAGTTACTCGCGGGGGGGCAGTGAGCAGTTCTTC; CDR3aa: CASSYSRGGSEQFF; abundance: -; v_gene: TRBV6-6; j_gene: TRBJ2-1; d_gene: TRBD2
CDR3nt: TGTGCTAGTGGTCTTGGTTTGGAGAGTGAGCAGTTCTTC; CDR3aa: CASGLGLESEQFF; abundance: -; v_gene: TRBV12-5; j_gene: TRBJ2-1; d_gene: -
CDR3nt: TGTGCCAGCATGGAACACCCACTCCGGACCGGTGATACGCAGTATTTT; CDR3aa: CASMEHPLRTGDTQYF; abundance: few; v_gene: TRBV6-5; j_gene: TRBJ2-3; d_gene: -
CDR3nt: TGTGCCACCAGTGATTCCAGGCTAGGGGTGAACACTGAAGCTTTCTTT; CDR3aa: CATSDSRLGVNTEAFF; abundance: -; v_gene: TRBV24-1; j_gene: TRBJ1-1; d_gene: -
CDR3nt: TGTGCTAGCAGCTTAGCGGACCTCTCCCAAGAGACCCAGTACTTC; CDR3aa: CASSLADLSQETQYF; abundance: many; v_gene: TRBV7-7; j_gene: TRBJ2-5; d_gene: -
CDR3nt: TGTGCCAGCAGTCCCCGGGGCGCATATAGTAACTATGGCTACACCTTC; CDR3aa: CASSPRGAYSNYGYTF; abundance: -; v_gene: TRBV6-5; j_gene: TRBJ1-2; d_gene: -
CDR3nt: TGTGCCAGCAGCTTAGGGGCGGATATTGAAGCTTTCTTT; CDR3aa: CASSLGADIEAFF; abundance: few; v_gene: TRBV7-9; j_gene: TRBJ1-1; d_gene: -
CDR3nt: TGTGCCAGCAGCCCTTGGACCTACACTGAAGCTTTCTTT; CDR3aa: CASSPWTYTEAFF; abundance: many; v_gene: TRBV7-8; j_gene: TRBJ1-1; d_gene: -
CDR3nt: TGTGCCAGCAGCCCGACGAAGAATAGCAATCAGCCCCAGCATTTT; CDR3aa: CASSPTKNSNQPQHF; abundance: many; v_gene: TRBV7-9; j_gene: TRBJ1-5; d_gene: -
CDR3nt: TGTGCCAGCAGTGGGCTAGACGAACGGGTTGACCAAGAGACCCAGTACTTC; CDR3aa: CASSGLDERVDQETQYF; abundance: -; v_gene: TRBV28; j_gene: TRBJ2-5; d_gene: -
CDR3nt: TGTGCCAGCAGCTTAGAGTCTCCGGGGACTGAAGCTTTCTTT; CDR3aa: CASSLESPGTEAFF; abundance: -; v_gene: TRBV11-1; j_gene: TRBJ1-1; d_gene: -
CDR3nt: TGTGCCAGCAGTGGTACAGGGGTGATGACTGAAGCTTTCTTT; CDR3aa: CASSGTGVMTEAFF; abundance: -; v_gene: TRBV12-3/TRBV12-4; j_gene: TRBJ1-1; d_gene: TRBD1
CDR3nt: TGTGCCATCAGTGACCCGGGACTGACGAACACTGAAGCTTTCTTT; CDR3aa: CAISDPGLTNTEAFF; abundance: -; v_gene: TRBV10-3; j_gene: TRBJ1-1; d_gene: -
CDR3nt: TGTGCCAACTCTCACCGGTGGGAGACCCAGTACTTC; CDR3aa: CANSHRWETQYF; abundance: -; v_gene: TRBV6-2/TRBV6-3; j_gene: TRBJ2-5; d_gene: -
CDR3nt: TGTGCCAGCAGCTTAGTATTCAGGACTGACTATGGCTACACCTTC; CDR3aa: CASSLVFRTDYGYTF; abundance: many; v_gene: TRBV7-2; j_gene: TRBJ1-2; d_gene: -
CDR3nt: TGCAGTGCGAACCCCAGTTTCAGCGGGAAGAGTACCGGGGAGCTGTTTTTT; CDR3aa: CSANPSFSGKSTGELFF; abundance: few; v_gene: TRBV20-1; j_gene: TRBJ2-2; d_gene: TRBD2
CDR3nt: TGTGCCAGCAGTTTAAAGCGGGGCACAGATACGCAGTATTTT; CDR3aa: CASSLKRGTDTQYF; abundance: many; v_gene: TRBV12-3/TRBV12-4; j_gene: TRBJ2-3; d_gene: -
CDR3nt: TGTGTCAGCAGTAGACGGACAGGGCATGAGCAGTTCTTC; CDR3aa: CVSSRRTGHEQFF; abundance: -; v_gene: TRBV7-6; j_gene: TRBJ2-1; d_gene: TRBD1
CDR3nt: TGTGCCAGCAGTTACCCTACATCTTGGATGGAGCAGGGTAACGCTGAAGCTTTCTTT; CDR3aa: CASSYPTSWMEQGNAEAFF; abundance: -; v_gene: TRBV6-6; j_gene: TRBJ1-1; d_gene: -
CDR3nt: TGTGCCAGCAGTGTCGGGGGGGCCGGAGAGCAGTTCTTC; CDR3aa: CASSVGGAGEQFF; abundance: -; v_gene: TRBV2; j_gene: TRBJ2-1; d_gene: TRBD2
CDR3nt: TGTGCCAGCAGTCCCCGACAGTCTGGGGCCAACGTCCTGACTTTC; CDR3aa: CASSPRQSGANVLTF; abundance: -; v_gene: TRBV12-3/TRBV12-4; j_gene: TRBJ2-6; d_gene: -
CDR3nt: TGTGCCATCAAAACAGGGGACAATGAGCAGTTCTTC; CDR3aa: CAIKTGDNEQFF; abundance: many; v_gene: TRBV10-3; j_gene: TRBJ2-1; d_gene: TRBD1
CDR3nt: TGCGCCAGCAGCTCACCCCGGGACACCCCCAGGGCCAACGTCCTGACTTTC; CDR3aa: CASSSPRDTPRANVLTF; abundance: few; v_gene: TRBV4-3; j_gene: TRBJ2-6; d_gene: -
CDR3nt: TGTGCCAGCAGTTCCTGGCAGGGAGATGGCTACACCTTC; CDR3aa: CASSSWQGDGYTF; abundance: few; v_gene: TRBV6-5; j_gene: TRBJ1-2; d_gene: -
CDR3nt: TGTGCCAGCAGTTTGTACAGGGAAGGCTATGGCTACACCTTC; CDR3aa: CASSLYREGYGYTF; abundance: few; v_gene: TRBV27; j_gene: TRBJ1-2; d_gene: -
CDR3nt: TGTGCCAGCATCCCTTCGAACACCGGGGAGCTGTTTTTT; CDR3aa: CASIPSNTGELFF; abundance: many; v_gene: TRBV7-2; j_gene: TRBJ2-2; d_gene: -
CDR3nt: TGTGCCAGCAGCATTAGCGAATCCGACAGATCCTACGAGCAGTACTTC; CDR3aa: CASSISESDRSYEQYF; abundance: -; v_gene: TRBV7-2; j_gene: TRBJ2-7; d_gene: -
CDR3nt: TGTGCCAGCAGTTTAGGGATTCCAAATCAGCCCCAGCATTTT; CDR3aa: CASSLGIPNQPQHF; abundance: -; v_gene: TRBV28; j_gene: TRBJ1-5; d_gene: -
CDR3nt: TGTGCCAGCAGCTGGACCAGGGGTGCTGAAGCTTTCTTT; CDR3aa: CASSWTRGAEAFF; abundance: -; v_gene: TRBV5-5; j_gene: TRBJ1-1; d_gene: -
CDR3nt: TGCAGTGCTAGAGACAGGGGGTCGAACACTGAAGCTTTCTTT; CDR3aa: CSARDRGSNTEAFF; abundance: -; v_gene: TRBV20-1; j_gene: TRBJ1-1; d_gene: TRBD1
CDR3nt: TGTGCCAGCAGGACGAACAATGAGCAGTTCTTC; CDR3aa: CASRTNNEQFF; abundance: many; v_gene: TRBV7-8; j_gene: TRBJ2-1; d_gene: -
CDR3nt: TGTGCCATCAGTGAGCCTAAGACACTTGGAAACACCATATATTTT; CDR3aa: CAISEPKTLGNTIYF; abundance: once; v_gene: TRBV10-3; j_gene: TRBJ1-3; d_gene: -
CDR3nt: TGCGCCAGCAGCCAATATAGCGGCAGTACCTACGAGCAGTACTTC; CDR3aa: CASSQYSGSTYEQYF; abundance: few; v_gene: TRBV4-1; j_gene: TRBJ2-7; d_gene: -
CDR3nt: TGTGCCAGCAGTGGGACAGGGGCAGATGAAAAACTGTTTTTT; CDR3aa: CASSGTGADEKLFF; abundance: few; v_gene: TRBV12-3/TRBV12-4; j_gene: TRBJ1-4; d_gene: TRBD1
CDR3nt: TGTGCCAGCACCCCCTCAGGGGGAAACACCATATATTTT; CDR3aa: CASTPSGGNTIYF; abundance: -; v_gene: TRBV12-3/TRBV12-4; j_gene: TRBJ1-3; d_gene: -
CDR3nt: TGTGCCACCAGCAGAGATGGGGGACGGGACCAGCCCCAGCATTTT; CDR3aa: CATSRDGGRDQPQHF; abundance: few; v_gene: TRBV15; j_gene: TRBJ1-5; d_gene: -
CDR3nt: TGTGCCAGCAGTACCGGACTAGCGGGTTTCCAAGAGACCCAGTACTTC; CDR3aa: CASSTGLAGFQETQYF; abundance: few; v_gene: TRBV6-6; j_gene: TRBJ2-5; d_gene: TRBD2
CDR3nt: TGTGCCAGCAACGCTCCGGGACCCCAAGAGACCCAGTACTTC; CDR3aa: CASNAPGPQETQYF; abundance: few; v_gene: TRBV12-3/TRBV12-4; j_gene: TRBJ2-5; d_gene: -
CDR3nt: TGTGCCAGCACCTCGGACTGGGACAAGAACACTGAAGCTTTCTTT; CDR3aa: CASTSDWDKNTEAFF; abundance: few; v_gene: TRBV6-2/TRBV6-3; j_gene: TRBJ1-1; d_gene: -